A selection of T cell receptor beta chains follows, all from one sample in a study of human T cells and chemical hapten exposure. From the RACE reads, TCRdb called clonotypes with MiXCR, one entry per CDR3 protein. The table lists around 130,000 distinct CDR3 sequences, roughly 10% of them singletons. The sequences come from whole blood, collected in connection with sensitization to the hapten diphenylcyclopropenone (DPC). The source is a woman between 50 and 59 years old with alopecia areata. Some clones in this sample may be carry-over from other donors' samples. Both conserved end residues are part of each CDR3. The D gene is left open where the match is weak. A row's size may be missing; if present it is once, few, many or a size class.

TRBD2	TRBV10-3	TRBJ2-5	-	CAISEPSATSGIPETQYF	TGTGCCATCAGTGAGCCCTCGGCCACTAGCGGGATCCCGGAGACCCAGTACTTC
TRBD2	TRBV30	TRBJ2-2	few	CAWSVSFAGGPGGELFF	TGTGCCTGGAGTGTAAGCTTTGCGGGAGGTCCAGGCGGGGAGCTGTTTTTT
TRBD1	TRBV15	TRBJ1-6	-	CATSSIRQGRLHF	TGTGCCACCAGCAGTATACGACAGGGGCGCCTCCACTTT
-	TRBV7-8	TRBJ2-5	-	CASSPTWWQGEAQYF	TGTGCCAGCAGCCCAACGTGGTGGCAGGGGGAGGCCCAGTACTTC
-	TRBV5-1	TRBJ2-5	-	CASSAYGTPKETQYF	TGCGCCAGCAGCGCCTACGGGACCCCAAAAGAGACCCAGTACTTC
TRBD2	TRBV5-1	TRBJ2-7	-	CASSTGTSSEQYF	TGCGCCAGCAGCACCGGGACTAGCAGCGAGCAGTACTTC
TRBD2	TRBV6-6	TRBJ2-3	many	CASSLSGRATDTQYF	TGTGCCAGCAGTCTTAGCGGGAGGGCCACAGATACGCAGTATTTT
TRBD1	TRBV28	TRBJ1-5	few	CASSSTGGRNQPQHF	TGTGCCAGCAGTTCCACAGGGGGCCGCAATCAGCCCCAGCATTTT
-	TRBV4-1	TRBJ1-6	-	CASSQEYSGVWPLHF	TGCGCCAGCAGCCAAGAATACAGTGGGGTTTGGCCCCTCCACTTT
-	TRBV18	TRBJ1-2	few	CASSGITYGYTF	TGTGCCAGCTCTGGCATAACCTATGGCTACACCTTC
TRBD1	TRBV11-2	TRBJ2-5	-	CASSWDRGHETQYF	TGTGCCAGCAGCTGGGACAGGGGGCACGAGACCCAGTACTTC
-	TRBV19	TRBJ1-2	many	CASTKTGLPESNYGYTF	TGTGCCAGTACCAAAACGGGGCTGCCGGAGAGTAACTATGGCTACACCTTC
TRBD2	TRBV4-2	TRBJ2-1	-	CASSQDWGGSKNEQFF	TGTGCCAGCAGCCAAGATTGGGGGGGTTCAAAGAATGAGCAGTTCTTC
-	TRBV5-6	TRBJ1-2	-	CASSLTDATPGYTF	TGTGCCAGCAGCTTGACGGACGCGACTCCTGGCTACACCTTC
-	TRBV28	TRBJ2-1	-	CASSPTYLGQFF	TGTGCCAGCAGTCCTACTTATTTAGGGCAGTTCTTC
TRBD1	TRBV4-2	TRBJ1-5	-	CASSLNRGGNQPQHF	TGTGCCAGCAGCCTAAACAGGGGAGGCAATCAGCCCCAGCATTTT
-	TRBV5-5	TRBJ2-3	-	CASRLVLGKADTQYF	TGTGCCAGCAGGTTGGTTTTAGGAAAAGCGGATACGCAGTATTTT
-	TRBV19	TRBJ2-2	many	CASVTGTLNTGELFF	TGTGCCAGTGTTACCGGGACGCTAAACACCGGGGAGCTGTTTTTT
TRBD1	TRBV28	TRBJ2-5	-	CASSLPPGQGKTQYF	TGTGCCAGCAGTTTACCCCCGGGACAGGGAAAGACCCAGTACTTC
-	TRBV29-1	TRBJ2-7	many	CSVDEGSIYEQYF	TGCAGCGTTGATGAAGGGTCCATCTACGAGCAGTACTTC
TRBD2	TRBV5-1	TRBJ2-5	-	CASSTGLAGTQETQYF	TGCGCCAGCAGCACCGGACTAGCGGGAACACAAGAGACCCAGTACTTC
TRBD1	TRBV5-1	TRBJ2-5	few	CASSPGQGALLQETQYF	TGCGCCAGCAGCCCGGGACAGGGGGCCCTACTTCAAGAGACCCAGTACTTC
-	TRBV20-1	TRBJ2-5	few	CSATFPGPGETQYF	TGCAGTGCCACGTTTCCGGGGCCCGGGGAGACCCAGTACTTC
TRBD2	TRBV24-1	TRBJ2-1	many	CATSDPTSGSIYDEQFF	TGTGCCACCAGTGACCCCACTAGCGGGAGTATTTATGATGAGCAGTTCTTC
-	TRBV5-1	TRBJ2-1	-	CASSLGAGPNEQFF	TGCGCCAGCAGCTTGGGGGCAGGGCCGAATGAGCAGTTCTTC
TRBD2	TRBV12-3/TRBV12-4	TRBJ2-3	-	CASRRAGLAVLTQYF	TGTGCCAGCAGACGCGCGGGACTAGCGGTACTAACGCAGTATTTT
-	TRBV7-8	TRBJ2-7	few	CASSRGAYEQYF	TGTGCCAGCAGCCGCGGGGCCTACGAGCAGTACTTC
-	TRBV5-1	TRBJ2-5	many	CASTGYQETQYF	TGCGCCAGCACAGGGTACCAAGAGACCCAGTACTTC
TRBD2	TRBV7-2	TRBJ2-2	-	CASSLRMQASGRSVELFF	TGTGCCAGCAGCTTAAGGATGCAGGCTAGCGGGAGGAGCGTGGAGCTGTTTTTT
TRBD2	TRBV7-2	TRBJ2-4	-	CASSSRGGGKLAKNIQYF	TGTGCCAGCAGCTCCCGGGGGGGAGGGAAGCTAGCCAAAAACATTCAGTACTTC
-	TRBV12-3/TRBV12-4	TRBJ1-6	-	CASSFIRNSPLHF	TGTGCCAGCAGTTTTATTAGGAATTCACCCCTCCACTTT
-	TRBV9	TRBJ1-2	few	CASSALDGYGYTF	TGTGCCAGCAGCGCATTAGACGGCTATGGCTACACCTTC
-	TRBV7-2	TRBJ1-5	many	CASSRTQGQPQHF	TGTGCCAGCAGCCGAACTCAGGGTCAGCCCCAGCATTTT
TRBD2	TRBV20-1	TRBJ2-3	-	CSARVGTSGLKDTQYF	TGCAGTGCTAGAGTCGGGACTAGCGGTCTAAAGGATACGCAGTATTTT
-	TRBV7-8	TRBJ1-5	few	CASSLAGNSNQPQHF	TGTGCCAGCAGCTTAGCGGGTAATAGCAATCAGCCCCAGCATTTT
TRBD2	TRBV18	TRBJ2-3	few	CASSPLTSGFTDTQYF	TGTGCCAGCTCACCGCTGACTAGCGGCTTCACAGATACGCAGTATTTT
-	TRBV3-1	TRBJ2-7	few	CASSRGTGEQYF	TGTGCCAGCAGCAGAGGGACCGGTGAGCAGTACTTC
TRBD1	TRBV7-8	TRBJ1-4	many	CASSLRDRGRTNEKLFF	TGTGCCAGCAGCTTAAGGGACAGGGGAAGGACTAATGAAAAACTGTTTTTT
-	TRBV11-2	TRBJ1-2	many	CASSLAAPNDRRVNYGYTF	TGTGCCAGCAGCTTAGCCGCCCCCAACGACAGGAGGGTTAACTATGGCTACACCTTC
TRBD2	TRBV20-1	TRBJ2-2	few	CSAPIIGRATGELFF	TGCAGTGCTCCGATTATAGGGAGGGCCACCGGGGAGCTGTTTTTT
-	TRBV19	TRBJ2-1	few	CASSIFSSSYNEQFF	TGTGCCAGTAGTATTTTTAGCAGCTCCTACAATGAGCAGTTCTTC
-	TRBV7-9	TRBJ2-2	many	CASSPSWRTGELFF	TGTGCCAGCAGCCCTAGTTGGCGCACCGGGGAGCTGTTTTTT
TRBD2	TRBV4-1	TRBJ2-7	-	CASSQLLAGGLTYEQYF	TGCGCCAGCAGCCAGCTACTAGCGGGAGGCCTGACCTACGAGCAGTACTTC
TRBD1	TRBV13	TRBJ2-1	-	CASSLRGGPYNEQFF	TGTGCCAGCAGCTTACGAGGGGGCCCCTACAATGAGCAGTTCTTC
-	TRBV2	TRBJ1-2	few	CASSPGQHYGYTF	TGTGCCAGCAGCCCTGGACAACACTATGGCTACACCTTC
-	TRBV11-2	TRBJ2-6	-	CASSFGGGDSGANVLTF	TGTGCCAGCAGCTTCGGAGGGGGCGACTCTGGGGCCAACGTCCTGACTTTC
-	TRBV20-1	TRBJ1-4	-	CSARDRVRGRNEKLFF	TGCAGTGCTAGAGATAGGGTCCGGGGCAGGAATGAAAAACTGTTTTTT
-	TRBV12-3/TRBV12-4	TRBJ1-2	-	CASSLTNYGYTF	TGTGCCAGCAGTTTAACTAACTATGGCTACACCTTC
-	TRBV12-3/TRBV12-4	TRBJ1-3	-	CASREWGTGNTIYF	TGTGCCAGCCGAGAGTGGGGTACGGGAAACACCATATATTTT
-	TRBV6-2/TRBV6-3	TRBJ2-3	few	CASSLMGTASTDTQYF	TGTGCCAGCAGCCTAATGGGGACGGCTAGCACAGATACGCAGTATTTT
TRBD1	TRBV7-9	TRBJ1-1	-	CASSLPPGGVDTEAFF	TGTGCCAGCAGCTTACCCCCAGGGGGAGTCGACACTGAAGCTTTCTTT
-	TRBV20-1	TRBJ2-1	many	CSARQGGGTEQFF	TGCAGTGCTAGGCAGGGCGGCGGGACCGAGCAGTTCTTC
TRBD1	TRBV27	TRBJ2-7	few	CASSKITGTEYEQYF	TGTGCCAGCAGTAAAATCACCGGGACAGAGTACGAGCAGTACTTC
-	TRBV7-2	TRBJ2-2	few	CASSLDVGVRAGELFF	TGTGCCAGCAGCTTAGATGTCGGGGTCCGGGCCGGGGAGCTGTTTTTT